The 29 T cell receptor beta chains below were found in one sample sequenced in a study of T cells after yellow fever vaccination. From the 5' RACE reads, TCRdb called clonotypes with MiXCR, one entry per CDR3 protein. Of about 73,000 distinct CDR3 sequences in the sample, about 7.7% are singletons; the top ten hold 41%. The sample was CD8+ T cells sorted from PBMCs, taken on the day of the yellow fever booster vaccination. These TCRs come from a man aged 25 to 40 who received the YFV17D yellow fever vaccine.

This clonotype was counted only a few times. The chain combines TRBV6-5 with TRBJ2-7; a weak D match, TRBD1 (5 bases). The germline V gene has CDR1 MNHEY and CDR2 SVGAGI. The CDR3 length is 14 residues. V lost 2 bases and J lost 3, with 11 bases in between. CDR3 in amino acids: CASSYIGRDYEQYF. CDR3 DNA: TGTGCCAGCAGTTACATCGGCAGGGACTACGAGCAGTACTTC.

This chain joins TRBV4-3 and TRBJ2-1; D is undetermined. Trimming cost V 0 bases and J 6 bases, with 9 bases left between them. This CDR3 comprises 14 residues. Germline CDR1 and CDR2: LGHNA and YSLEER. CDR3 bases: TGCGCCAGCAGCCAAGAACACGAACTCAATGAGCAGTTCTTC. Amino acid sequence: CASSQEHELNEQFF.

Many counts were recorded for this clonotype. The rearrangement joins TRBV7-2 to TRBJ2-1, with D tentatively TRBD2 (5 bases). Trimming left V 2 bases short and J 11 bases short, with 16 bases between. This CDR3 has 14 amino acids. Looked up from germline, CDR1 is SGHTA and CDR2 is FQGNSA. CDR3 coding DNA: TGTGCCAGCAGCTTAATTCTTTTGGAGGAACAGCAGTTCTTC. It codes for CASSLILLEEQQFF.

The gene calls are TRBV6-1 and TRBJ1-2, with unresolved D. Germline V gives CDR1 MNHNS, CDR2 SASEGT. Deletions cut 1 base from V and 7 bases from J, with 10 bases between. CDR3 length: 13 amino acids. The CDR3 protein is CASSEGTSSGYTF. The DNA of the CDR3 is TGTGCCAGCAGTGAAGGGACGTCCTCTGGCTACACCTTC.

This clonotype has only a few counts. The V gene is TRBV9, the J gene TRBJ2-7; D perhaps matches TRBD1 (5 bases). This CDR3 comprises 14 residues. The germline V gene encodes CDR1 SGDLS and CDR2 YYNGEE. V gave up 5 bases and J gave up 2 bases, with 14 bases separating them. CDR3 residues: CASSLGVLAYEQYF. The CDR3 nucleotides read TGTGCCAGCAGTCTAGGGGTCCTCGCCTACGAGCAGTACTTC.

This chain uses TRBV20-1 with TRBJ2-3, with 14 positions matching TRBD2. With V trimmed by 5 bases and J by 11 bases, 15 bases remained unmatched. This CDR3 has 16 amino acids. Germline CDR1 is DFQATT and CDR2 is SNEGSKA (reference sequence). DNA for the CDR3: TGCAGTGCTGGCTCCCCGGGACTAGCGGGAGAGAGTTGGCAGTATTTT. This codes for CSAGSPGLAGESWQYF.

The chain employs TRBV12-3 or TRBV12-4 and TRBJ2-2; 11 nucleotides agree with TRBD2. The J segment lost 5 bases and the V segment lost 10 bases, leaving 6 bases of the junction unmatched. This CDR3 contains 14 residues. CDR3: CAIIAGGWTGELFF. CDR3 in DNA: TGTGCCATTATAGCGGGAGGGTGGACCGGGGAGCTGTTTTTT.

This clonotype has a handful of counts. The chain joins TRBV15 to TRBJ2-1, with D unresolved. Germline assignment: CDR1 LNHNV and CDR2 YYDKDF (reference sequence). Trimming shortened V by 1 base and J by 1 base, and 11 bases separated the two germline ends. The CDR3 is 16 amino acids. CDR3: CATSRAAHESYNEQFF. For the CDR3, the DNA is TGTGCCACCAGCAGAGCCGCTCATGAGTCCTACAATGAGCAGTTCTTC.

This clonotype has a handful of counts. The rearrangement links TRBV12-3 or TRBV12-4 to TRBJ2-4; D could derive from TRBD1 or TRBD2 (5 bases each). Trimming cost V 7 bases and J 9 bases, with 16 bases left between them. The CDR3 consists of 13 residues. This CDR3 reads CASTQGPESIQYF. The DNA for the CDR3 is TGTGCCAGCACCCAGGGACCAGAGAGCATTCAGTACTTC.

A word on this clonotype: Germline is not matched at one junction end, which may reflect a read error. V is TRBV4-1 and J is TRBJ1-5; D is ambiguous. The CDR3 runs to 15 residues. In germline, CDR1 is MGHRA, CDR2 YSYEKL. CDR3 nucleotides: TGCGACAGCAGCCAAGAGCCGGTAAATAATCAGCCCCAGCATTTT. Encoded protein: CDSSQEPVNNQPQHF.

This clonotype was counted ten times or more. The chain joins TRBV6-2 or TRBV6-3 to TRBJ1-3; D call uncertain. This CDR3 comprises 15 residues. Per the germline V gene, CDR1 is MNHEY and CDR2 is SVGEGT. V lost 0 bases to trimming and J lost 3 bases, with 9 bases between them. CDR3 in DNA: TGTGCCAGCAGTTACTCGACCGTCTATGGAAACACCATATATTTT. Protein product: CASSYSTVYGNTIYF.

This sequence joins TRBV6-2 or TRBV6-3 and TRBJ2-1, with 11 positions matching TRBD2. CDR1 and CDR2 (germline): MNHEY, SVGEGT. This CDR3 has 15 amino acids. After removal of 5 bases from V and 7 bases from J, the junction contained 7 bases not matched to a gene. CDR3 amino acids: CASSQTSGSLNEQFF. Here the CDR3 DNA reads TGTGCCAGCAGTCAAACTAGCGGGAGTCTGAATGAGCAGTTCTTC.

This chain connects TRBV3-1 to TRBJ2-1; D not resolved. The DNA end lines up better with TRBJ2-7; the J call may be wrong. Germline values: CDR1 LGHDT, CDR2 YNNKEL (reference sequence). The CDR3 contains 13 residues. CDR3: CASSLKGSYEQYF. The CDR3, as DNA: TGTGCCAGCAGCCTCAAGGGATCCTACGAGCAGTACTTC.

A few counts support this clonotype. This rearrangement joins TRBV7-9 to TRBJ2-7; 12 bases line up with TRBD2. The V segment lost 7 bases and the J segment 3 bases; nucleotides outside the gene matches: 4. The CDR3 runs to 14 residues. Germline lookup yields CDR1 SEHNR and CDR2 FQNEAQ (reference sequence). The CDR3, as DNA: TGTGCCAGCACCCCGACTAGCGGGAGCTACGAGCAGTACTTC. Its translation: CASTPTSGSYEQYF.

This clonotype was seen a handful of times. The chain employs TRBV15 and TRBJ2-7, with a weak D call TRBD2 (5 bases). V lost 5 bases and J lost 5, with 22 bases in between. CDR3 size: 16 residues. Germline values: CDR1 LNHNV, CDR2 YYDKDF (reference sequence). The CDR3 here is CATSSSFAADSDEQYF. The CDR3 DNA follows: TGTGCCACCAGCTCCAGCTTCGCGGCCGATAGCGACGAGCAGTACTTC.

The chain has TRBV28 and TRBJ2-3; TRBD1 is a possible D gene (6 bases). V was trimmed by 5 bases and J by 6 bases, leaving 21 bases between them. Germline assignment: CDR1 MDHEN and CDR2 SYDVKM. The CDR3 consists of 16 residues. CDR3: CASSPPFRGRFDTQYF. CDR3 coding DNA: TGTGCCAGCAGTCCCCCGTTCAGGGGCCGGTTTGATACGCAGTATTTT.

This clonotype was picked up a small number of times. The rearrangement links TRBV6-1 to TRBJ2-5, with D perhaps TRBD1 or TRBD2 (5 bases each). V was trimmed by 7 bases and J by 1 base, leaving 10 bases between them. In germline, CDR1 is MNHNS, CDR2 SASEGT. The CDR3 contains 13 residues. CDR3 in DNA: TGTGCCAGCAAACGGGGCTTCCAAGAGACCCAGTACTTC. The encoded protein is CASKRGFQETQYF.

This rearrangement joins TRBV6-4 to TRBJ2-7; 8 bases map to TRBD2. V gave up 2 bases and J gave up 5 bases; unmatched junction bases: 8. This CDR3 has 15 residues. The germline CDR1 and CDR2 sequences are MRHNA and SNTAGT. CDR3 in DNA: TGTGCCAGCAGTGACCGGAGCGGGAGCAGCCACGAGCAGTACTTC. It yields the protein CASSDRSGSSHEQYF.

This clonotype was counted between two and nine times. A much larger clonotype is one base distant, so this may be a read error. V gene TRBV3-1 combines with J gene TRBJ2-3; no reliable D call. Trimming left V 5 bases short and J 1 base short, with 4 bases between. Per germline, CDR1 LGHDT and CDR2 YNNKEL (reference sequence). The CDR3 length is 12 residues. CDR3 region: CASSGGTDTQYF. In DNA form, the CDR3 reads TGTGCCAGCAGCGGAGGCACAGATACGCAGTATTTT.

Ten or more counts support this clonotype. The rearrangement links TRBV6-2 or TRBV6-3 to TRBJ2-7, with a possible D match to TRBD2 (5 bases). Germline V gene sequence: CDR1 MNHEY, CDR2 SVGEGT. This CDR3 spans 14 amino acids. Between the trimmed V and J ends, which lost 2 bases and 2 bases, there was a span of 10 bases. The CDR3 here is CASSYGGPTYEQYF. CDR3 nucleotide sequence: TGTGCCAGCAGTTACGGAGGACCAACCTACGAGCAGTACTTC.

A few counts support this clonotype. The gene calls are TRBV20-1 and TRBJ2-1; D unclear. This CDR3 has 12 amino acids. Between the trimmed V and J ends, which lost 3 bases and 4 bases, there was a span of 7 bases. Germline V gene sequence: CDR1 DFQATT, CDR2 SNEGSKA (reference sequence). The CDR3 nucleotides read TGCAGTGCTAGCGCTGCATACAATGAGCAGTTCTTC. Protein product: CSASAAYNEQFF.

This clonotype was observed many times. V is TRBV4-3 and J is TRBJ2-7; possibly TRBD2 for D (6 bases). The CDR3 contains 13 residues. Germline CDR1 is LGHNA and CDR2 is YSLEER. V gave up 2 bases and J gave up 5 bases, with 10 bases separating them. The CDR3 DNA is TGCGCCAGCAGCCAACCCGGGGAGGACGAGCAGTACTTC. It translates to CASSQPGEDEQYF.

This chain connects TRBV29-1 to TRBJ2-2; D is perhaps TRBD1 (5 bases). Trimming pared 5 bases from V and 3 bases from J, leaving 16 bases between. This CDR3 region has 15 residues. Looked up from germline, CDR1 is SQVTM and CDR2 is ANQGSEA. This CDR3 is CSVCWWGLDTGELFF. The DNA for the CDR3 is TGCAGCGTTTGTTGGTGGGGCCTGGACACCGGGGAGCTGTTTTTT.

This clonotype turned up a few times. The rearrangement uses TRBV5-1 and TRBJ2-5, with 8 bases fitting TRBD2. V trimming: 4 bases; J trimming: 1 base; junction bases outside the gene matches: 6. This CDR3 has 15 amino acids. Germline assignment: CDR1 SGHRS and CDR2 YFSETQ. DNA of the CDR3: TGCGCCAGCAGCCTCTCTAGCGGGTCCCAAGAGACCCAGTACTTC. Protein product: CASSLSSGSQETQYF.

This clonotype has a handful of counts. V usage is TRBV5-1 and J usage is TRBJ2-7; TRBD2 matches at 10 bases. Germline V gives CDR1 SGHRS, CDR2 YFSETQ. V was pared by 5 bases and J by 1 base, with 3 bases of the junction left unmatched. This CDR3 is built from 14 residues. CDR3 in amino acids: CASRTSGLSYEQYF. DNA for the CDR3: TGCGCCAGCAGGACTAGCGGGCTTTCCTACGAGCAGTACTTC.

This clonotype was seen more than once but under ten times. V is TRBV6-5 and J is TRBJ2-7; weak D call: TRBD2 (5 bases). Germline-derived CDR1 and CDR2 are MNHEY and SVGAGI. The CDR3 extends over 13 amino acids. V was cut by 2 bases and J by 6 bases, with 11 bases left in between. CDR3 region: CASSYRLGVEQYF. The CDR3 DNA reads TGTGCCAGCAGTTACCGCCTCGGGGTCGAGCAGTACTTC.

The table lists this clonotype with many counts. This chain joins TRBV7-6 and TRBJ2-5, with 7 bases matching TRBD1. In germline, CDR1 is SGHVS, CDR2 FNYEAQ. The junction had 8 bases not matched to a gene; V was cut back by 6 bases and J by 1 base. CDR3 length: 15 amino acids. This chain's CDR3 is CASSQEGQFQETQYF. CDR3 nucleotides: TGTGCCAGCAGTCAAGAGGGACAGTTCCAAGAGACCCAGTACTTC.

This clonotype came up a few times. This chain links TRBV29-1 with TRBJ1-2; a weak D match, TRBD1 (5 bases). From germline, CDR1 is SQVTM and CDR2 ANQGSEA. This CDR3 region has 13 residues. The ends were cut back, 7 bases at V and 6 bases at J, with 18 bases in the middle. The CDR3 is CSATGGGWNGYTF. CDR3 in DNA: TGCAGCGCAACCGGGGGGGGATGGAATGGCTACACCTTC.

The chain combines TRBV27 with TRBJ2-7; a weak D match, TRBD2 (5 bases). The germline V and J ends were trimmed by 8 bases and 7 bases, with 18 bases remaining between them. The germline V gene has CDR1 MNHEY and CDR2 SMNVEV (reference sequence). The CDR3 covers 13 residues. CDR3 in DNA: TGTGCCAGCGGAGGAGTGGCCCGAGGAGAGCAGTACTTC. Translated, it gives CASGGVARGEQYF.